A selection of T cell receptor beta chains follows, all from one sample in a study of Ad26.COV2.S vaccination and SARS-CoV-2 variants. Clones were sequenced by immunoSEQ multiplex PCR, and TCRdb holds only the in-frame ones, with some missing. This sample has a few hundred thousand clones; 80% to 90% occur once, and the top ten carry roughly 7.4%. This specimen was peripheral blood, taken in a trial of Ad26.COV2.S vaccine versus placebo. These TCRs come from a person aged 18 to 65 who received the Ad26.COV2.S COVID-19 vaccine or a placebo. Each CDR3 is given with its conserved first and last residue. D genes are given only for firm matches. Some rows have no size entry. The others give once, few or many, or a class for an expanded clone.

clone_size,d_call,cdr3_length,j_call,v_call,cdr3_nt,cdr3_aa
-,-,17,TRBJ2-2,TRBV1,TGCACCAGCAGCCAAGTAGCTCGGGAGGAAAACACCGGGGAGCTGTTTTTT,CTSSQVAREENTGELFF
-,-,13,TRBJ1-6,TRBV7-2,TGTGCCAGCGGCAGGCGATTTAATTCACCCCTCCACTTT,CASGRRFNSPLHF
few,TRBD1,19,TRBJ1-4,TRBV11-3,TGTGCCAGCAGCCAGAGATTTAATGCTGGGGACAGGGAAGATGAAAAACTGTTTTTT,CASSQRFNAGDREDEKLFF
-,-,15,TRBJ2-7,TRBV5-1,TGCGCCAGCAGCTTAGGCGGGACAGCTACCTACGAGCAGTACTTC,CASSLGGTATYEQYF
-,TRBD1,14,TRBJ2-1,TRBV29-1,TGCAGCGTTGAGGGACAGGGGGCAATCAATGAGCAGTTCTTC,CSVEGQGAINEQFF
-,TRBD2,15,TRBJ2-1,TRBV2,TGTGCCAGCAGTGAAGAGGGCGGGGGGGCAGATGAGCAGTTCTTC,CASSEEGGGADEQFF
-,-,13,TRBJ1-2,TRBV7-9,TGTGCCAGCAGGCCCCGGGATAACTATGGCTACACCTTC,CASRPRDNYGYTF
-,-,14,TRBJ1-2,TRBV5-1,TGCGCCAGCAGCTTGGAGTCCCGGAGCTATGGCTACACCTTC,CASSLESRSYGYTF
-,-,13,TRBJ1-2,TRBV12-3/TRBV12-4,TGTGCCAGCAGCCGGGGGGGACACTATGGCTACACCTTC,CASSRGGHYGYTF
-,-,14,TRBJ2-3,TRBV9,TGTGCCAGCAGCGAGTCCGGTCGCACAGATACGCAGTATTTT,CASSESGRTDTQYF
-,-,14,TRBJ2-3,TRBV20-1,TGCAGTGCTAGTCACGGGATCCCCACAGATACGCAGTATTTT,CSASHGIPTDTQYF
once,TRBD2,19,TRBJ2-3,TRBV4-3,TGCGCCAGCAGCCAAGTCACCGGACTAGCGGGGGGCGGGGCAGATACGCAGTATTTT,CASSQVTGLAGGGADTQYF
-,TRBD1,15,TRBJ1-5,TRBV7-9,TGTGCCAGCAGCTTCGCGGGACAGGGGTATCAGCCCCAGCATTTT,CASSFAGQGYQPQHF
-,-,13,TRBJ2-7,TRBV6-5,TGTGCCAGCAGTTATGCCAGTATGTACGAGCAGTACTTC,CASSYASMYEQYF
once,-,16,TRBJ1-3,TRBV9,TGTGCCAGCAGCGTAGCTCGGCACGGGTCTGGAAACACCATATATTTT,CASSVARHGSGNTIYF
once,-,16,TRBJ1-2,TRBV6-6,TGTGCCAGCACCCCTGGGGGGCGGGGAAAAAGAGATGGCTACACCTTC,CASTPGGRGKRDGYTF
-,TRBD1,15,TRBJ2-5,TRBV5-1,TGCGCCAGCAGCTCTCACCCGGGACAGGAAGAGACCCAGTACTTC,CASSSHPGQEETQYF
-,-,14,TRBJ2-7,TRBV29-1,TGCAGCGTTGAAGATTTTAGCAGGGGCTACGAGCAGTACTTC,CSVEDFSRGYEQYF
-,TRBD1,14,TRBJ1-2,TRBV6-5,TGTGCCAGCAGTTGGGACAGGGGGAGAGATGGCTACACCTTC,CASSWDRGRDGYTF
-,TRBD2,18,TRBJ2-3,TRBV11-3,TGTGCCAGCAGCTTAGCCCCTTCCGGGTCCCGGGGAGGGGATACGCAGTATTTT,CASSLAPSGSRGGDTQYF
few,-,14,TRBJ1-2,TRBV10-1,TGCGCCAGCATGATCGACAGATCCCTTTATGGCTACACCTTC,CASMIDRSLYGYTF
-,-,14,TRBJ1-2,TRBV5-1,TGCGCCAGCAGCACGGGACATGGGAGCTATGGCTACACCTTC,CASSTGHGSYGYTF
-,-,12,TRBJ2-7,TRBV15,TGTGCCACCAGCAGAGATTTCCGCGAGCAGTACTTC,CATSRDFREQYF
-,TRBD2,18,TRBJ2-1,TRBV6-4,TGTGCCAGCCCCCCCGGTGCGGGAGGTTCTGGTATAGACAATGAGCAGTTCTTC,CASPPGAGGSGIDNEQFF
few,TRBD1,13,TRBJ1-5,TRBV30,TGTGCCTGGAGTCAGGGACAGTATCAGCCCCAGCATTTT,CAWSQGQYQPQHF
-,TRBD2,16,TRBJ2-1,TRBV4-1,TGCGCCAGCAGCCCTGCTGACGGGAGGGCCCACAATGAGCAGTTCTTC,CASSPADGRAHNEQFF
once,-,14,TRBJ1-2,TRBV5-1,TGCGCCAGCAGCCCTCAAGAGCAGTTCTATGGCTACACCTTC,CASSPQEQFYGYTF